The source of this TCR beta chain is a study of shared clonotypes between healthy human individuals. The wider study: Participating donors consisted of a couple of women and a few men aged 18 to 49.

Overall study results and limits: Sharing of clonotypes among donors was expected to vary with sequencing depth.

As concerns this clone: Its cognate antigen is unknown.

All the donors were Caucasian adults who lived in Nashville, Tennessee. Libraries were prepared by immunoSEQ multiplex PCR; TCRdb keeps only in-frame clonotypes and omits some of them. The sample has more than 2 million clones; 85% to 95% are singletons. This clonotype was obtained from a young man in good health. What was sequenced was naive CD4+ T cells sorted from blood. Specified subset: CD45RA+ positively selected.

The CDR3 reads CASHGTSGGILYEQYF. The CDR3 coding sequence is TGTGCCTCCCACGGGACTAGCGGGGGTATCCTCTACGAGCAGTACTTC. The chain recombines TRBV30 with TRBJ2-7; 14 bases map to TRBD2. Germline V CDR1 and CDR2: GTSNPN, SVGIG (reference sequence). Trimming removed 7 bases from V and 3 bases from J; junction bases left unmatched: 11. The CDR3 is 16 amino acids.